A single sample is the source of the 14 T cell receptor beta chains below, sequenced in a study of metastatic and nonmetastatic thyroid tumors. TCRdb re-processed the PCR reads through MiXCR. The sample lists more than 30,000 clones; approximately 19% were seen once. None of the patients had undergone any treatment ahead of thyroid surgery. Sequencing was done on a sample of blood. Receptor source: a female donor with papillary thyroid cancer or a benign thyroid nodule (not recorded which). Some clones in this sample may be carry-over from other donors' samples.

This clone was observed a handful of times. The chain recombines TRBV27 with TRBJ2-7; 13 nucleotides match TRBD2. Germline lookup yields CDR1 MNHEY and CDR2 SMNVEV (reference sequence). Trimming removed 9 bases from V and 2 bases from J; junction bases left unmatched: 10. The CDR3 is 16 residues long. The CDR3 coding sequence is TGTGCCAGTAGTATGACTAGCGGGGGGCATACCTACGAGCAGTACTTC. It is translated as CASSMTSGGHTYEQYF.

The J gene is TRBJ2-7, the V gene TRBV27; D tentatively reads TRBD1 or TRBD2 (5 bases each). CDR3 length: 14 residues. Trimming left V 2 bases short and J 3 bases short, with 11 bases between. Germline V lookup: CDR1 MNHEY, CDR2 SMNVEV (reference sequence). The CDR3 here is CASSLKGPDYEQYF. The CDR3 DNA sequence: TGTGCCAGCAGTTTAAAGGGACCCGACTACGAGCAGTACTTC.

The CDR3 here is CASSTPQGVYYQYF. The CDR3 nucleotides read TGTGCCAGCAGTACCCCGCAGGGCGTTTACTATCAGTACTTC. V and J are TRBV27 and TRBJ2-7; D possibly corresponds to TRBD1 (5 bases). This CDR3 comprises 14 residues. From germline, CDR1 is MNHEY and CDR2 SMNVEV (reference sequence). V was pared by 5 bases and J by 10 bases, with 21 bases between.

The gene calls are TRBV7-8 and TRBJ2-1, with D perhaps matching TRBD2 (5 bases). Germline loops: CDR1 SGHVS, CDR2 FQNEAQ. Trimming took 1 base from V and 8 from J, leaving 12 bases between them. The CDR3 runs 14 residues. The CDR3 DNA reads as TGTGCCAGCAGCTTAGAGGATACTAGTGATGAGCAGTTCTTC. It specifies CASSLEDTSDEQFF.

Relative to its sample, this clone is medium-sized. J is TRBJ2-7 and V is TRBV6-2 or TRBV6-3; no clear D gene. V lost 6 bases to trimming and J lost 3 bases, with 6 bases between them. The CDR3 covers 11 residues. CDR1 and CDR2 from the germline V gene are MNHEY and SVGEGT. The CDR3 nucleotides read TGTGCCAGCAGCCAAAGCTACGAGCAGTACTTC. Its translation is CASSQSYEQYF.

This clone was recorded many times. The J gene is TRBJ2-3, the V gene TRBV11-3; D unclear. This CDR3 contains 10 residues. V dropped 5 bases and J dropped 3 bases, with 0 bases sitting between them. The germline V gene has CDR1 SGHNT and CDR2 YENEEA. In DNA, the CDR3 is TGTGCCAGCAGCACAGATACGCAGTATTTT. Its translation is CASSTDTQYF.

This clone was recorded a few times. The genes are TRBV12-3 or TRBV12-4 and TRBJ1-1; D may be TRBD1 (5 bases). The CDR3 is 13 amino acids. V lost 3 bases and J 10 bases, leaving 15 bases between the germline ends. The CDR3 loop reads CASSFGQGGRAFF. CDR3 coding DNA: TGTGCCAGCAGTTTTGGGCAGGGCGGTAGAGCTTTCTTT.

The sample holds many counts of this clone. This chain uses TRBV20-1 with TRBJ1-2; D is undetermined. This CDR3 has 14 amino acids. Germline V gene lookup returns CDR1 DFQATT and CDR2 SNEGSKA (reference sequence). V was shortened by 0 bases and J by 5 bases, with 13 bases between the two germline ends. DNA of the CDR3: TGCAGTGCTAGAGACCCAGCCTTACAATATGGCTACACCTTC. This translates into CSARDPALQYGYTF.

This clone was seen at least ten times. The chain carries TRBV7-8 and TRBJ2-5, with 8 bases aligning to TRBD1. The CDR3 covers 16 residues. The ends lost 4 bases at V and 5 bases at J; junction bases unmatched: 12. Germline lookup yields CDR1 SGHVS and CDR2 FQNEAQ. CDR3 region: CASSYNTDRAVETQYF. Here the CDR3 DNA reads TGTGCCAGCAGCTACAATACGGACAGGGCTGTGGAGACCCAGTACTTC.

This clone was found a few times. The rearrangement links TRBV6-1 to TRBJ2-7; 7 bases are a match to TRBD2. CDR3 length: 14 residues. The trim removed 5 bases at V and 6 bases at J, leaving 10 bases unmatched. The germline gives CDR1 MNHNS, CDR2 SASEGT. This chain's CDR3 is CASSLQGGVSEQYF. For the CDR3, the DNA is TGTGCCAGCAGTCTCCAGGGAGGGGTCTCCGAGCAGTACTTC.

This clone has just a few counts. The V gene is TRBV12-3 or TRBV12-4, the J gene TRBJ1-2; the D is unclear. The CDR3 is 12 amino acids. V dropped 2 bases and J dropped 7 bases, with 8 bases sitting between them. CDR3 in DNA: TGTGCCAGCAGTTTATCAGGTGGTGGCTACACCTTC. Translated, it gives CASSLSGGGYTF.

This clone was observed many times. The V call is TRBV12-3 or TRBV12-4, the J call TRBJ1-5, with 8 nucleotides matching TRBD1. CDR3 length: 14 residues. V dropped 3 bases and J dropped 5; count of bases not matched to a gene: 3. The CDR3 is CASSFGQGYQPQHF. For the CDR3, the DNA is TGTGCCAGCAGTTTCGGACAGGGTTATCAGCCCCAGCATTTT.

The chain has TRBV2 and TRBJ2-5; 8 nucleotides match TRBD1. This CDR3 comprises 13 residues. V trimming: 4 bases; J trimming: 4 bases; junction bases outside the gene matches: 2. Looked up from germline, CDR1 is SNHLY and CDR2 is FYNNEI. Written as DNA, the CDR3 is TGTGCCAGCAGTGGGGGGACAGGAGAGACCCAGTACTTC. Encoded protein: CASSGGTGETQYF.

The gene calls are TRBV6-2 or TRBV6-3 and TRBJ2-1; tentative D call: TRBD2 (6 bases). This CDR3 has 16 amino acids. The V and J ends lost 1 base and 1 base respectively, with 11 bases between them. CDR1 MNHEY and CDR2 SVGEGT come from the germline V gene. CDR3 protein: CASSYLAVRSYNEQFF. The CDR3 bases are TGTGCCAGCAGTTACTTAGCGGTCAGATCCTACAATGAGCAGTTCTTC.